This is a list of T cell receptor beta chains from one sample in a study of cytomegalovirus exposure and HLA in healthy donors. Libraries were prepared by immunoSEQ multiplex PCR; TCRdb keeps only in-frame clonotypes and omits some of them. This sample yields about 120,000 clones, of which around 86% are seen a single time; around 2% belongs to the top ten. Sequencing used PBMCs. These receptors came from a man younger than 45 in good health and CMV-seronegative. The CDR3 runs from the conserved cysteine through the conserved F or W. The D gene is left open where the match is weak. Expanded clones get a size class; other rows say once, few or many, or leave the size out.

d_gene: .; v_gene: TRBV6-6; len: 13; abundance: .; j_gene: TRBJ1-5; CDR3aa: CASSYGRNQPQHF; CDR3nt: TGTGCCAGCAGTTACGGGCGCAATCAGCCCCAGCATTTT
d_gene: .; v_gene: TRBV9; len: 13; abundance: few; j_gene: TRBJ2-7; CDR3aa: CASGGVNSYEQYF; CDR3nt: TGTGCCAGCGGAGGGGTTAACTCCTACGAGCAGTACTTC
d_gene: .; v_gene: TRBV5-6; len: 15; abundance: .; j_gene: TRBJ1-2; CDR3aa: CASSLALAGNYGYTF; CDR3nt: TGTGCCAGCAGCTTGGCCTTGGCGGGGAACTATGGCTACACCTTC
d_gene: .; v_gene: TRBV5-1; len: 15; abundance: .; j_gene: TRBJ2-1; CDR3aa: CASSAGLSNDNEQFF; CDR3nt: TGCGCCAGCAGCGCGGGCCTAAGTAATGACAATGAGCAGTTCTTC
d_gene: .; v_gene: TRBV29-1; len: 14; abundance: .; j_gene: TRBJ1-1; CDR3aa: CSVNDGVTRTEAFF; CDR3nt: TGCAGCGTAAATGACGGGGTAACGCGGACTGAAGCTTTCTTT
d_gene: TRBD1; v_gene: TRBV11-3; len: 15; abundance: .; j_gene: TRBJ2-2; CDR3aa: CASSPGQGDAGELFF; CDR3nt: TGTGCCAGCAGCCCTGGACAGGGGGATGCCGGGGAGCTGTTTTTT
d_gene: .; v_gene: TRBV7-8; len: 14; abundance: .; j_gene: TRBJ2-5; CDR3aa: CASSLKRLVETQYF; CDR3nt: TGTGCCAGCAGCTTAAAGCGGTTGGTAGAGACCCAGTACTTC
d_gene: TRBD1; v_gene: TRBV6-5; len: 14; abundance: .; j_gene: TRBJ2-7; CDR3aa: CASTPDRGIYEQYF; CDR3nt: TGTGCCAGCACCCCAGACAGGGGGATCTACGAGCAGTACTTC
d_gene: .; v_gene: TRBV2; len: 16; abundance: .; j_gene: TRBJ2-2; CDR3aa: CASSLEQISNTGELFF; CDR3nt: TGTGCCAGCAGTTTAGAACAGATCTCGAACACCGGGGAGCTGTTTTTT
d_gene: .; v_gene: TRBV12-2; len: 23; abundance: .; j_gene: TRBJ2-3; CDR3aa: CASRPRSGGHLQTHGPNTDTQYF; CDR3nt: TGTGCAAGTCGCCCTCGTAGCGGGGGGCACCTACAGACACACGGGCCCAACACAGATACGCAGTATTTT
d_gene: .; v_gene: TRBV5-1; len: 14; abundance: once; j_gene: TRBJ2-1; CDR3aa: CASSLKQGNNEQFF; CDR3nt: TGCGCCAGCAGCTTGAAGCAGGGAAACAATGAGCAGTTCTTC
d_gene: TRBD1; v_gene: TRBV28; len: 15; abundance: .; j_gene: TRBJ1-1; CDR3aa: CASSLPGTGNTEAFF; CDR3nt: TGTGCCAGCAGTCTACCCGGGACAGGGAACACTGAAGCTTTCTTT
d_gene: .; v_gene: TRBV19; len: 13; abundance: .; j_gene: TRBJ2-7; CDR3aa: CASSIRGSDEQYF; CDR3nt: TGTGCCAGTAGTATTAGAGGTTCCGACGAGCAGTACTTC
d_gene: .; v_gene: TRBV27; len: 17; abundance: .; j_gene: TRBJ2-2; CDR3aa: CASSLIISGGRTGELFF; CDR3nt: TGTGCCAGCAGTTTAATTATATCGGGGGGCCGTACCGGGGAGCTGTTTTTT
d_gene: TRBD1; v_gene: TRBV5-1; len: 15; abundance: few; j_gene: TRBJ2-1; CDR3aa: CASSDPGQGGNEQFF; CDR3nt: TGCGCCAGCAGCGATCCGGGACAGGGGGGCAATGAGCAGTTCTTC
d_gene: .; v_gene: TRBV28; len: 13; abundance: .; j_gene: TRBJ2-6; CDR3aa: CASNSGGANVLTF; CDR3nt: TGTGCCAGCAATTCCGGGGGGGCCAACGTCCTGACTTTC
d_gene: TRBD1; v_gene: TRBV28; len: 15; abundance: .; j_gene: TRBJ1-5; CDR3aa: CASSWTDRGNQPQHF; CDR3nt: TGTGCCAGCAGTTGGACGGACAGGGGGAACCAGCCCCAGCATTTT
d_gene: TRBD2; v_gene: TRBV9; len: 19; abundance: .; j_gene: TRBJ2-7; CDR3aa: CASSPPLTGGNTWSYEQYF; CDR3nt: TGTGCCAGCAGCCCCCCCCTGACGGGGGGTAATACGTGGTCCTACGAGCAGTACTTC
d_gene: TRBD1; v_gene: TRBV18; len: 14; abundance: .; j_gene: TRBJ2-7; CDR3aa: CASSLRQGAHEQYF; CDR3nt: TGTGCCAGCTCACTTCGACAGGGGGCCCACGAGCAGTACTTC
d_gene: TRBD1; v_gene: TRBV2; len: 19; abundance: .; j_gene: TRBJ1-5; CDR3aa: CASSITGTAAPYSNQPQHF; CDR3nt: TGTGCCAGCAGTATTACCGGGACAGCCGCCCCTTATAGCAATCAGCCCCAGCATTTT
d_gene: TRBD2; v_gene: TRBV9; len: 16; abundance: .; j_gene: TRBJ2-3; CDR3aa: CASSVGAGGLGDTQYF; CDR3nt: TGTGCCAGCAGCGTAGGAGCGGGGGGGCTCGGAGATACGCAGTATTTT
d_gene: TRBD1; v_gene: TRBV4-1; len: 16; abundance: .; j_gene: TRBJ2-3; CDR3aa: CASSQGQGAIINTQYF; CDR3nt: TGCGCCAGCAGCCAAGGGCAGGGGGCTATCATTAATACGCAGTATTTT
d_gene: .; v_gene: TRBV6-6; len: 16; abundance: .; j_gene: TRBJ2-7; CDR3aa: CASSSPGRGASYEQYF; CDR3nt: TGTGCCAGCAGTTCTCCGGGCAGGGGGGCGTCCTACGAGCAGTACTTC